This T cell receptor (beta chain) was sequenced in a study of CD4+ T cells in melanoma. Assay used: immunoSEQ multiplex PCR; TCRdb lists only in-frame clones, some missing. Of about 20,000 clones listed, 83% are singletons. The source of this sequence is a human donor with melanoma. The sample consisted of cells from a culture (not recorded whether cultured in vitro).

The CDR3 DNA reads as TGTGCCAGCAGCTTTCAGGGGGCGACTGGAAACACCATATATTTT. It translates to CASSFQGATGNTIYF. The J gene is TRBJ1-3, the V gene TRBV7-9, with TRBD1 identical over 8 bases. The ends lost 3 bases at V and 2 bases at J; junction bases unmatched: 3. The CDR3 totals 15 residues. The germline V gene has CDR1 SEHNR and CDR2 FQNEAQ (reference sequence).